Below, 2 T cell receptor beta chains from the same sample are listed, as sequenced in a study of blood T cell repertoires in COVID-19. Measured with immunoSEQ multiplex PCR; TCRdb has only the in-frame clones, and not every one. The table records a few hundred thousand clones, over 70% of them present only once. The material sequenced was peripheral blood. The origin of the receptors is a woman aged 70-85 years with COVID-19, enrolled during active disease.

This clone appeared a single time. The chain carries TRBV18 and TRBJ2-2, with 9 bases lining up with TRBD1. This CDR3 is built from 16 residues. Germline V gene sequence: CDR1 KGHSH, CDR2 LQKENI. J was trimmed by 3 bases and V by 3 bases; bases with no gene match: 5. In DNA form, the CDR3 reads TGTGCCAGCTCACCGCCGGGACAGGGACACACCGGGGAGCTGTTTTTT. It translates to CASSPPGQGHTGELFF.

CDR3 DNA: TGTGCCAGCAGTTACCCCGGACACTTGGCAAGCGGGAGTAGTAATGAGCAGTTCTTC. Its translation: CASSYPGHLASGSSNEQFF. V and J are TRBV6-2 or TRBV6-3 and TRBJ2-1, with 8 bases lining up with TRBD2. The CDR3 loop spans 19 amino acids. Germline CDR1 and CDR2: MNHEY and SVGEGT. V shed 2 bases, J shed 7 bases, and the junction held 19 bases outside the gene matches.